Listed below are T cell receptor beta chains from one sample, sequenced in a study of patients and donors after allogeneic stem cell transplantation. Using its own MiXCR run on the RT-PCR reads, TCRdb lists one record per CDR3 protein. This sample has approximately 250,000 distinct CDR3 sequences, with roughly an eighth found just once. The material sequenced was blood, either unsorted or a sorted T cell fraction (not recorded which). The receptors originated from a human donor who was either an allogeneic HSCT recipient or a stem cell or donor lymphocyte infusion donor (not recorded which). It is not recorded whose cells these are; they may come from a transplant donor. The CDR3 runs from the conserved cysteine through the conserved F or W. The D gene is left open where the match is weak. Not every row has a clone size; where given, it reads once, few, many or a size class.

abundance | j_gene | d_gene | v_gene | CDR3nt | CDR3aa
few | TRBJ2-7 | - | TRBV20-1 | TGCAGTGCTAGTAAGTCAGGCTTAAACTACGAGCAGTACTTC | CSASKSGLNYEQYF
many | TRBJ2-7 | - | TRBV11-2 | TGTGCCAGCAGCTACGGAACCTACGAGCAGTACTTC | CASSYGTYEQYF
many | TRBJ1-4 | - | TRBV20-1 | TGCAGTGGAGGGCAGGTCGGTGAAAAACTGTTTTTT | CSGGQVGEKLFF
few | TRBJ2-2 | - | TRBV7-3 | TGTGCCAGCAGCTTAATTGGAGGGGTTGACGGGGAGCTGTTTTTT | CASSLIGGVDGELFF
many | TRBJ2-1 | TRBD2 | TRBV20-1 | TGCAGTGCCCGGACTAGCGGGACCTGGGATGAGCAGTTCTTC | CSARTSGTWDEQFF
many | TRBJ1-5 | TRBD1 | TRBV7-9 | TGTGCCAGCAGCCGTGGGACAGAGGTTAATCAGCCCCAGCATTTT | CASSRGTEVNQPQHF
few | TRBJ1-1 | TRBD1 | TRBV7-9 | TGTGCCAGCAGCTTAGGTAACAGGGGGAACACTGAAGCTTTCTTT | CASSLGNRGNTEAFF
- | TRBJ2-5 | - | TRBV3-1 | TGTGCCAGCAGCCAAGAGGTCCTTGCTTCGGAGACCCAGTACTTC | CASSQEVLASETQYF
few | TRBJ1-1 | TRBD1 | TRBV6-1 | TGTGCCAGCAGTGGGGGGACAGGGAAGTATACTGAAGCTTTCTTT | CASSGGTGKYTEAFF
many | TRBJ2-1 | TRBD2 | TRBV5-1 | TGCGCCAGCAGGGAGGGACTAGCCTCGAGCAATGAGCAGTTCTTC | CASREGLASSNEQFF
- | TRBJ1-1 | TRBD1 | TRBV6-2/TRBV6-3 | TGTGCCAGCAGTTACCCGTCCCCCGACAGGGCCGAGAACACTGAAGCTTTCTTT | CASSYPSPDRAENTEAFF
few | TRBJ1-1 | TRBD1 | TRBV4-2 | TGTGCCAGCAGCCAAGATGGGACAGGGACTGAAGCTTTCTTT | CASSQDGTGTEAFF